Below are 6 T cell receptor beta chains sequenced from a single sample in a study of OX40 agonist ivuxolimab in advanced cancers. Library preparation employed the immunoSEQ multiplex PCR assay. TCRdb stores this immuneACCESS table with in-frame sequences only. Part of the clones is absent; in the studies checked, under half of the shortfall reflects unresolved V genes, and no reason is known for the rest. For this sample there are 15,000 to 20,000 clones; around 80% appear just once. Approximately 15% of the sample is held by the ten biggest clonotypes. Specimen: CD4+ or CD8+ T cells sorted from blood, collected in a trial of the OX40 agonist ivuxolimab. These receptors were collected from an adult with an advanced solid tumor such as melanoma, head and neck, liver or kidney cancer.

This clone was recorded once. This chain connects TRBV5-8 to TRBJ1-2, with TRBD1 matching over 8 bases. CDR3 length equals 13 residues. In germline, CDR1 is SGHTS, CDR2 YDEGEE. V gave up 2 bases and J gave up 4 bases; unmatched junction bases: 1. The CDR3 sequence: CASSFDRGYGYTF. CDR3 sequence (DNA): TGTGCCAGCAGCTTTGACAGGGGCTATGGCTACACCTTC.

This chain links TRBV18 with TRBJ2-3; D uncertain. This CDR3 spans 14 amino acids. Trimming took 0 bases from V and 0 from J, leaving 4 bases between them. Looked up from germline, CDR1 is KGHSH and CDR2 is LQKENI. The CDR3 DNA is TGTGCCAGCTCACCACCCGCCAGCACAGATACGCAGTATTTT. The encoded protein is CASSPPASTDTQYF. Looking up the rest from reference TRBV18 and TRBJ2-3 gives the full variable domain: NAGVMQNPRHLVRRRGQEARLRCSPMKGHSHVYWYRQLPEEGLKFMVYLQKENIIDESGMPKERFSAEFPKEGPSILRIQQVVRGDSAAYFCASSPPASTDTQYFGPGTRLTVL.

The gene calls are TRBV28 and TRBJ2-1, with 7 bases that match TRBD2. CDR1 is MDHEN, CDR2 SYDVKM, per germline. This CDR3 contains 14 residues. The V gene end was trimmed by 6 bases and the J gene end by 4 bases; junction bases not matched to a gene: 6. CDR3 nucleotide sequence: TGTGCCAGCAGGGGGTGGGAGGGTTACAATGAGCAGTTCTTC. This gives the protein CASRGWEGYNEQFF.

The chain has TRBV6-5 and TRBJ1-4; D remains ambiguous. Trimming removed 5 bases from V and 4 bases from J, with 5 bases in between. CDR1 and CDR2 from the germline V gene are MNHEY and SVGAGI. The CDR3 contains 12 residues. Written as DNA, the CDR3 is TGTGCCAGCAGTAACATTAATGAAAAACTGTTTTTT. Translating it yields CASSNINEKLFF.

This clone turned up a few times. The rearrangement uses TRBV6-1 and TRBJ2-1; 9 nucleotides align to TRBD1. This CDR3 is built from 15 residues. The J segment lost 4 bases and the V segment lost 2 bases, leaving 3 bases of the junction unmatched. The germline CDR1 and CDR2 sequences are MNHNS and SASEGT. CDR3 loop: CASSEMDRGYNEQFF. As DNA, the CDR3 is TGTGCCAGCAGTGAAATGGACAGGGGATACAATGAGCAGTTCTTC.

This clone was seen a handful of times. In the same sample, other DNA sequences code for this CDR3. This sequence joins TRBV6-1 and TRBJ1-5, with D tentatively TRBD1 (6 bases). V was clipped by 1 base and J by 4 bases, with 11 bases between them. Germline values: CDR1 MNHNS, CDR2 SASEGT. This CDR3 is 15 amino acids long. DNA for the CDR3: TGTGCCAGCAGTGAAGGTGAGGGGGGGAATCAGCCCCAGCATTTT. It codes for CASSEGEGGNQPQHF.